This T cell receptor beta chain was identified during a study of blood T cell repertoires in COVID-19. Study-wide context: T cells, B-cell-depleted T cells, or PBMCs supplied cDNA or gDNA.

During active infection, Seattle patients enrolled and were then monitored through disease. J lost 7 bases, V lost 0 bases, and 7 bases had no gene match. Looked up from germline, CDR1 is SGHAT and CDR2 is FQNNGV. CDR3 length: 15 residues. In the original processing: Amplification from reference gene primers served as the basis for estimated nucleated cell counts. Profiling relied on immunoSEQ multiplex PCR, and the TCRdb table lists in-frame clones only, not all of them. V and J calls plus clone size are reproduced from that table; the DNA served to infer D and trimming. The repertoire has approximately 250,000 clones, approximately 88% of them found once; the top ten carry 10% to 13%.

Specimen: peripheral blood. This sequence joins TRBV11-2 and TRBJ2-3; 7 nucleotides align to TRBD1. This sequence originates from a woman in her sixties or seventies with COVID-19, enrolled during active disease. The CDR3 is CASSLDGWTGNTQYF. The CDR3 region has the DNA TGTGCCAGCAGCTTAGATGGATGGACAGGCAATACGCAGTATTTT.